Detailed here is one T cell receptor (beta chain). The antigen is unknown. This entry is derived from a study of STAT5B mutations in CD4+ large granular lymphocyte leukemia. Study findings and constraints: Without putative leukemic clones, patient CD4-sorted repertoires remained more clonal than healthy CD4+ repertoires. No patients shared main leukemic clonotypes, though 20% to 25% appeared at low frequency elsewhere.

Buffy coats from healthy blood donors served as controls. Trimming cost V 0 bases and J 2 bases, with 10 bases left between them. The CDR3 length is 16 residues. Germline V gives CDR1 LGHNA, CDR2 YSLEER. The data were produced by immunoSEQ multiplex PCR, yet TCRdb's version contains in-frame clones alone and is incomplete. The table shows tens of thousands of clones, with roughly 70% occurring only once. The chain combines TRBV4-3 with TRBJ2-2, with a tentative D call TRBD1 (6 bases). The material sequenced was CD4+ T cells from blood buffy coats. This TCR came from a human donor in good health. DNA for the CDR3: TGCGCCAGCAGCCAAGAGGACAGACAAAACACCGGGGAGCTGTTTTTT. Its translation: CASSQEDRQNTGELFF.